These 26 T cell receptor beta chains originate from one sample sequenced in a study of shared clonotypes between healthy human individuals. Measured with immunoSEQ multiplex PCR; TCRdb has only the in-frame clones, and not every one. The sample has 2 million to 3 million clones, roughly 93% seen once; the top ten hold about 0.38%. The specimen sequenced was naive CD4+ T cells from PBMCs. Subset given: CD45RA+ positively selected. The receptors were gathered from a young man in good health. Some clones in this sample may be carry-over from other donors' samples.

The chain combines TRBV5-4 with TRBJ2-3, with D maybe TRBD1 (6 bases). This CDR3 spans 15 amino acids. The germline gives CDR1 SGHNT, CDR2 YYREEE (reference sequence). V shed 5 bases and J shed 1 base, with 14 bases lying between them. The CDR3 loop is CASRPYRAGTDTQYF. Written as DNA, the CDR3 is TGTGCCAGCAGACCATACAGGGCAGGCACAGATACGCAGTATTTT.

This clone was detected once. The CDR3 protein is CASSLNGGGELFF. For the CDR3, the DNA is TGTGCCAGCAGCTTAAATGGGGGCGGGGAGCTGTTTTTT. The chain combines TRBV7-3 with TRBJ2-2; D could derive from TRBD1 or TRBD2 (5 bases each). The germline CDR1 and CDR2 sequences are SGHTA and FQGTGA. The CDR3 extends over 13 amino acids. V lost 1 base, J lost 7 bases, and 7 bases lay in between. The full variable domain, with the rest looked up from reference TRBV7-3 and TRBJ2-2, is GAGVSQTPSNKVTEKGKYVELRCDPISGHTALYWYRQSLGQGPEFLIYFQGTGAADDSGLPNDRFFAVRPEGSVSTLKIQRTERGDSAVYLCASSLNGGGELFFGEGSRLTVL.

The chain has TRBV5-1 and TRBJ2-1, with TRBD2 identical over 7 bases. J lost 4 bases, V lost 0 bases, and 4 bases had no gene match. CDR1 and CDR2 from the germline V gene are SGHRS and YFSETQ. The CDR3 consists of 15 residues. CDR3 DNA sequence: TGCGCCAGCAGCTTGGACGGGGGAGGGTACAATGAGCAGTTCTTC. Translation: CASSLDGGGYNEQFF.

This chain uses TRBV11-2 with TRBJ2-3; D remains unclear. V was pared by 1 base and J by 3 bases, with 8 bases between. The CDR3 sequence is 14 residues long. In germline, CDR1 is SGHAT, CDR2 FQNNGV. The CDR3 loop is CASSLGLGTDTQYF. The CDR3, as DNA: TGTGCCAGCAGCTTAGGACTTGGAACAGATACGCAGTATTTT.

The CDR3 DNA is TGTGCCAGCAGCCATAACGGGGGGAGCGACGCTTTCTTT. This codes for CASSHNGGSDAFF. This chain connects TRBV9 to TRBJ1-1; tentatively, D is TRBD1 (5 bases). Germline CDR1 reads SGDLS; CDR2 reads YYNGEE. V lost 4 bases, J lost 11 bases, and 18 bases lay in between. The CDR3 length is 13 residues.

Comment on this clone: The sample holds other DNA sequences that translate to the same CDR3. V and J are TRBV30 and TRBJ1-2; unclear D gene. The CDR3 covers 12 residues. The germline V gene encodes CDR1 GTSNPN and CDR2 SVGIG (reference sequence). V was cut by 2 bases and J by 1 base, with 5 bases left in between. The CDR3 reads CAWSPSNYGYTF. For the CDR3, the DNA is TGTGCCTGGAGTCCAAGTAACTATGGCTACACCTTC.

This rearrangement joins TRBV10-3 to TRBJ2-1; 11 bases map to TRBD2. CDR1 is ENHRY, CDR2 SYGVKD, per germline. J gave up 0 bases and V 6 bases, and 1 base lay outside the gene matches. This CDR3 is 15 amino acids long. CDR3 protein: CAIRTSGSSYNEQFF. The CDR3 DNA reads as TGTGCCATCAGAACTAGCGGGAGCTCCTACAATGAGCAGTTCTTC.

CDR3 sequence reads: CASSLRDGSEQYF. The CDR3 coding sequence is TGTGCCAGCAGCTTAAGGGACGGGAGTGAGCAGTACTTC. V gene TRBV7-7 combines with J gene TRBJ2-7; a possible D gene is TRBD2 (6 bases). V lost 2 bases, J lost 7 bases, and 12 bases lay in between. Germline CDR1 SSHAT, CDR2 FNYEAQ (reference sequence). The CDR3 loop spans 13 amino acids.

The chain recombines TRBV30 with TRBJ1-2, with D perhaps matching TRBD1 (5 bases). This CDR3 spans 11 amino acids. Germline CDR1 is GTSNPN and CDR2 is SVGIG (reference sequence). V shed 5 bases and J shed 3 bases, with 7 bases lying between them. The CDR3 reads CAWDSHYGYTF. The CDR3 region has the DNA TGTGCCTGGGACAGTCACTATGGCTACACCTTC.

CDR3 bases: TGTGCCACCAGCAGAGATCGGGTCAGGGAAGATCAGCCCCAGCATTTT. It codes for CATSRDRVREDQPQHF. The chain carries TRBV15 and TRBJ1-5, with D maybe TRBD1 (5 bases). The V end was cut by 0 bases, the J end by 5 bases, with 14 bases between. Germline loops: CDR1 LNHNV, CDR2 YYDKDF (reference sequence). The CDR3 has 16 residues. Together with reference TRBV15 and TRBJ1-5, the CDR3 gives the full variable domain: DAMVIQNPRYQVTQFGKPVTLSCSQTLNHNVMYWYQQKSSQAPKLLFHYYDKDFNNEADTPDNFQSRRPNTSFCFLDIRSPGLGDTAMYLCATSRDRVREDQPQHFGDGTRLSIL.

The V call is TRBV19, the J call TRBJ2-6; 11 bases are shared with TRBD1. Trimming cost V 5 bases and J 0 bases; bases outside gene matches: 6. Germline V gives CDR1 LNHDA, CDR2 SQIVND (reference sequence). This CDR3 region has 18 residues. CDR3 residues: CASSVRTGGTSGANVLTF. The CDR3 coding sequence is TGTGCCAGTAGTGTCCGGACAGGGGGCACCTCTGGGGCCAACGTCCTGACTTTC.

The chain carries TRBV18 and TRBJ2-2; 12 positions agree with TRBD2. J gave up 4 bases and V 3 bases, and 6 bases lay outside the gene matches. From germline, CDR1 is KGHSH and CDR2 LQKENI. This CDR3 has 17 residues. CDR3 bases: TGTGCCAGCTCACCGGGGAGACTAGCGGGAGTCACCGGGGAGCTGTTTTTT. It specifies CASSPGRLAGVTGELFF.

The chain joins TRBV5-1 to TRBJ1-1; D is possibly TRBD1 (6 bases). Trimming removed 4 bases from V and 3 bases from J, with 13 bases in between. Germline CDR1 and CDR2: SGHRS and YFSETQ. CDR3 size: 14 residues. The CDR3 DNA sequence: TGCGCCAGCAGCGGAGGGACAATTGACACTGAAGCTTTCTTT. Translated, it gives CASSGGTIDTEAFF.

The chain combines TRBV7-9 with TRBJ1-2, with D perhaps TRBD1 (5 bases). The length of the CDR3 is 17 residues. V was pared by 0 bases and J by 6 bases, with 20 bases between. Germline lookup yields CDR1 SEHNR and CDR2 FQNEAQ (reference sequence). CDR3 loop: CASSLALGDWGDDGYTF. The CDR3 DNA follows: TGTGCCAGCAGCTTAGCATTAGGAGATTGGGGGGACGATGGCTACACCTTC.

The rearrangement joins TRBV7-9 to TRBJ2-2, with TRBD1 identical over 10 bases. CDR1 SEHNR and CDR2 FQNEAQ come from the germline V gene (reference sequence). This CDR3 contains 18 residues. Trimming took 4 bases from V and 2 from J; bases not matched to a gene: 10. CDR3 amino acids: CASSWSPGQGPNTGELFF. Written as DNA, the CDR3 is TGTGCCAGCAGCTGGTCCCCGGGACAGGGGCCAAACACCGGGGAGCTGTTTTTT.

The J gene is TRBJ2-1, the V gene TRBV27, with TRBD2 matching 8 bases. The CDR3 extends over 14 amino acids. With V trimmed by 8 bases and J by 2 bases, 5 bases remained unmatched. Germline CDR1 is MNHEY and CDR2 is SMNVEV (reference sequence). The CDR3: CASSAGVPYNEQFF. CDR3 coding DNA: TGTGCCAGCTCAGCGGGAGTCCCCTACAATGAGCAGTTCTTC.

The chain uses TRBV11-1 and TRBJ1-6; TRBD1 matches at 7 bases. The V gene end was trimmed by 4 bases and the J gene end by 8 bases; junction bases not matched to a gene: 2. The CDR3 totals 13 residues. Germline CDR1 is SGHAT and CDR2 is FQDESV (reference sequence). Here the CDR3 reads CASSSQGDSPLHF. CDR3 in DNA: TGTGCCAGCAGCTCCCAGGGGGATTCACCCCTCCACTTT.

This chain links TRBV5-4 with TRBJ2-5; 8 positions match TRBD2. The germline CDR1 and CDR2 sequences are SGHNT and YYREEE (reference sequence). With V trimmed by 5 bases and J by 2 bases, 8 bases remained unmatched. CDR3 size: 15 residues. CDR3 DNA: TGTGCCAGCAGTACCGGCGGGGGGAGGCAAGAGACCCAGTACTTC. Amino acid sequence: CASSTGGGRQETQYF. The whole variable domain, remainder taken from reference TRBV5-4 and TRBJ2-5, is ETGVTQSPTHLIKTRGQQVTLRCSSQSGHNTVSWYQQALGQGPQFIFQYYREEENGRGNFPPRFSGLQFPNYSSELNVNALELDDSALYLCASSTGGGRQETQYFGPGTRLLVL.

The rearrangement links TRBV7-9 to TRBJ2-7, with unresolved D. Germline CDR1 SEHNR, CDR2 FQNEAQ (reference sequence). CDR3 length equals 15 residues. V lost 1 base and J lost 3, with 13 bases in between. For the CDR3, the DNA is TGTGCCAGCAGCTTAGTGCGGCCCTGGAACTACGAGCAGTACTTC. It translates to CASSLVRPWNYEQYF.

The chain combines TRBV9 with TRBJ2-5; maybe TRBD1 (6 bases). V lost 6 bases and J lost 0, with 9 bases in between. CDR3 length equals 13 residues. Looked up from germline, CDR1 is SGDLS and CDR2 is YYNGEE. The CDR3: CASTAGDQETQYF. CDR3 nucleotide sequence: TGTGCCAGCACGGCAGGGGACCAAGAGACCCAGTACTTC.

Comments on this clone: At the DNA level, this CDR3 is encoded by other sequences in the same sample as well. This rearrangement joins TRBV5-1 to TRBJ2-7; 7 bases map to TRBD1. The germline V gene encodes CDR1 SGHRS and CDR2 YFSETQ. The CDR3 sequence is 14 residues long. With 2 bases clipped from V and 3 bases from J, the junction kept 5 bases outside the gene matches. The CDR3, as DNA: TGCGCCAGCAGCTTTAGACAGGGCGGCTACGAGCAGTACTTC. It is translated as CASSFRQGGYEQYF.

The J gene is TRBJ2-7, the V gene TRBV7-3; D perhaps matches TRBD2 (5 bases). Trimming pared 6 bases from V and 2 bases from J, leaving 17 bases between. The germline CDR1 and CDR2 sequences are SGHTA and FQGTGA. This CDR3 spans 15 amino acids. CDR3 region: CASSPSGVPTYEQYF. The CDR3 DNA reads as TGTGCCAGCAGTCCCAGCGGCGTACCAACCTACGAGCAGTACTTC.

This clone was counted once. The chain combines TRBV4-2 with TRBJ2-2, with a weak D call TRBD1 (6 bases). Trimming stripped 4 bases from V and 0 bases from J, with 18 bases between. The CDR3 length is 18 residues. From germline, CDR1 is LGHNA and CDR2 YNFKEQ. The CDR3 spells CASSRIQGPYPNTGELFF. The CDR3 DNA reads TGTGCCAGCAGCCGCATACAGGGACCCTACCCGAACACCGGGGAGCTGTTTTTT.

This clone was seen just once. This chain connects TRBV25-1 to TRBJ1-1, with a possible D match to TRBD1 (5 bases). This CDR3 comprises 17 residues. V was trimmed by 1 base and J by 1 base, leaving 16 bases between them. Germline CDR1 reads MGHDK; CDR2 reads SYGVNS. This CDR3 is CASSELGVSGRNTEAFF. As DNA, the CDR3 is TGTGCCAGCAGTGAATTAGGGGTTTCGGGGAGGAACACTGAAGCTTTCTTT.

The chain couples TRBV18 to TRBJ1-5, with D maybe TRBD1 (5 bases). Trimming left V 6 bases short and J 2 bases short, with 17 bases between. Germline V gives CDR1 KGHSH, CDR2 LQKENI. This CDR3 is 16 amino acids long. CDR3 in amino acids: CASSPGRGVGNQPQHF. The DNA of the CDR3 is TGTGCCAGCTCCCCCGGCAGAGGGGTTGGCAATCAGCCCCAGCATTTT.

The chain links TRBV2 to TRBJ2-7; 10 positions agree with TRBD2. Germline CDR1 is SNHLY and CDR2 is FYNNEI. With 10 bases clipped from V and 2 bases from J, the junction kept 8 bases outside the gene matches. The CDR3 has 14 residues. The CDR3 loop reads CATRLAGHTYEQYF. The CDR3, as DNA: TGTGCCACCCGACTAGCGGGCCACACCTACGAGCAGTACTTC.